The 11 T cell receptor beta chains in this list originate from one sample, sequenced in a study of T-cell reconstitution after alpha-beta-depleted transplantation in children. Library preparation (for TCRbeta) was performed with unique molecular identifiers. TCRdb recomputed calls from the PCR reads with MiXCR, one row per CDR3 protein. The sample lists hundreds of thousands of distinct CDR3 sequences; about an eighth were seen once. Sequenced material: PBMCs, taken before TCRalphabeta/CD19-depleted stem cell transplant. The receptors derive from a girl between 2 and 10 years old with congenital amegakaryocytic thrombocytopenia, due to receive a stem cell transplant.

The chain's CDR3 is CAWAGMGSNQPQHF. The CDR3 coding sequence is TGTGCCTGGGCCGGGATGGGAAGCAATCAGCCCCAGCATTTT. The chain carries TRBV30 and TRBJ1-5; D remains unclear. This CDR3 contains 14 residues. V lost 5 bases, J lost 1 base, and 12 bases lay in between. Germline loops: CDR1 GTSNPN, CDR2 SVGIG (reference sequence).

The rearrangement links TRBV28 to TRBJ2-1; no firm D call. The CDR3 extends over 13 amino acids. V shed 3 bases and J shed 9 bases, with 12 bases lying between them. In germline, CDR1 is MDHEN, CDR2 SYDVKM. CDR3 loop: CASSFPGTGEQFF. The CDR3 DNA sequence: TGTGCCAGCAGTTTCCCGGGTACCGGTGAGCAGTTCTTC.

There are many counts of this clonotype. This chain connects TRBV14 to TRBJ2-5; tentatively, D is TRBD2 (6 bases). Trimming took 3 bases from V and 5 from J, leaving 10 bases between them. CDR1 is SGHDN, CDR2 FVKESK, per germline. This CDR3 spans 13 amino acids. The CDR3 reads CASSQTRRETQYF. The CDR3 DNA is TGTGCCAGCAGCCAGACTAGACGGGAGACCCAGTACTTC.

In its sample, this clonotype was seen many times. J is TRBJ2-3 and V is TRBV20-1; D is possibly TRBD2 (6 bases). Trimming pared 1 base from V and 1 base from J, leaving 9 bases between. The length of the CDR3 is 14 residues. In germline, CDR1 is DFQATT, CDR2 SNEGSKA (reference sequence). The CDR3, as DNA: TGCAGTGCTAGAGGGGGAGGACGCACAGATACGCAGTATTTT. Its translation is CSARGGGRTDTQYF.

The chain has TRBV5-1 and TRBJ2-5; TRBD1 matches at 9 bases. The CDR3 totals 16 residues. Losses at the gene ends were 5 bases for V and 5 bases for J; bases not matched to a gene: 13. Germline CDR1 is SGHRS and CDR2 is YFSETQ. The CDR3 DNA is TGCGCCAGCAGGGATGGACAGGGGCTTCATCGGGAGACCCAGTACTTC. It codes for CASRDGQGLHRETQYF. The full variable domain, completed using reference TRBV5-1 and TRBJ2-5, is KAGVTQTPRYLIKTRGQQVTLSCSPISGHRSVSWYQQTPGQGLQFLFEYFSETQRNKGNFPGRFSGRQFSNSRSEMNVSTLELGDSALYLCASRDGQGLHRETQYFGPGTRLLVL.

This clonotype was seen only a few times. V and J are TRBV5-1 and TRBJ2-1; no clear D. The CDR3 totals 16 residues. V lost 0 bases to trimming and J lost 0 bases, with 10 bases between them. Germline CDR1 and CDR2: SGHRS and YFSETQ. Here the CDR3 DNA reads TGCGCCAGCAGCTTGGCCCCGCGGAGCTCCTACAATGAGCAGTTCTTC. Protein sequence: CASSLAPRSSYNEQFF.

This clonotype was counted at least ten times. The chain joins TRBV5-1 to TRBJ2-7; D call uncertain. The CDR3 totals 16 residues. The ends were cut back, 3 bases at V and 6 bases at J, with 22 bases in the middle. The germline gives CDR1 SGHRS, CDR2 YFSETQ. DNA of the CDR3: TGCGCCAGCAGCTCCCCGAGGTCGACCCCCCTCTCCGAGCAGTACTTC. Encoded protein: CASSSPRSTPLSEQYF.

In this sample, this clonotype turned up a few times. The chain employs TRBV7-7 and TRBJ2-1; D is uncertain. The CDR3 length is 17 residues. The ends were cut back, 1 base at V and 4 bases at J, with 17 bases in the middle. Germline assignment: CDR1 SSHAT and CDR2 FNYEAQ (reference sequence). The CDR3: CASSLVYRPLGYNEQFF. In nucleotides, the CDR3 is TGTGCCAGCAGCTTAGTCTACAGACCCTTGGGATACAATGAGCAGTTCTTC.

As to this clonotype: Possible read error: a much larger clone is one base away. CDR3 region: CSVLTGYLYEQHF. CDR3 coding DNA: TGCAGCGTGCTGACAGGGTACCTCTACGAGCAGCACTTC. The chain couples TRBV29-1 to TRBJ2-7, with 7 bases matching TRBD1. This CDR3 spans 13 amino acids. In germline, CDR1 is SQVTM, CDR2 ANQGSEA.

At least ten counts were recorded for this clonotype. The chain is built from TRBV5-1 and TRBJ1-3; 9 nucleotides match TRBD1. Germline CDR1 is SGHRS and CDR2 is YFSETQ. The CDR3 is 14 amino acids. Trimming cost V 4 bases and J 8 bases; bases outside gene matches: 7. CDR3 nucleotide sequence: TGCGCCAGCAGCCCCGGGACAGGGTCCTACACCATATATTTT. The encoded protein is CASSPGTGSYTIYF.

Many counts were recorded for this clonotype. The chain uses TRBV12-3 or TRBV12-4 and TRBJ1-2, with TRBD1 matching over 8 bases. The V gene end was trimmed by 7 bases and the J gene end by 0 bases; junction bases not matched to a gene: 4. This CDR3 contains 14 residues. CDR3 in amino acids: CASTKTGANYGYTF. For the CDR3, the DNA is TGTGCCAGCACCAAGACAGGGGCTAACTATGGCTACACCTTC.